This is a list of T cell receptor beta chains from one sample in a study of Ad26.COV2.S vaccination and SARS-CoV-2 variants. TCRdb's copy holds only in-frame clones and misses some; the assay was immunoSEQ multiplex PCR. The sample carries about 420,000 clones, 70% to 90% recorded once. The material sequenced was peripheral blood, taken in a trial of Ad26.COV2.S vaccine versus placebo. These receptors all stem from a person between 18 and 65 years old who received the Ad26.COV2.S COVID-19 vaccine or a placebo. CDR3s include the opening cysteine and the closing phenylalanine or tryptophan. The D gene is left open where the match is weak. Clone size, where shown, is once, few, many, or a class for clones that have expanded.

j_call v_call d_call clone_size cdr3_aa cdr3_nt
TRBJ1-6 TRBV6-6 . few CASSPGFSPLHF TGTGCCAGCAGCCCAGGGTTTTCACCCCTCCACTTT
TRBJ2-2 TRBV6-5 . . CASSYLSGELFF TGTGCCAGCAGTTACTTGTCCGGGGAGCTGTTTTTT
TRBJ2-1 TRBV5-5 TRBD2 . CASSSVGLAGGNEQFF TGTGCCAGCAGCTCCGTGGGACTAGCGGGGGGCAATGAGCAGTTCTTC
TRBJ1-5 TRBV27 . . CASSQKGQSNQPQHF TGTGCCAGCAGCCAGAAAGGGCAGAGCAATCAGCCCCAGCATTTT
TRBJ2-3 TRBV21-1 . many CASSKVVAGRDTQYF TGTGCCAGCAGCAAAGTCGTGGCAGGGAGAGATACGCAGTATTTT
TRBJ2-5 TRBV28 TRBD1 . CASRESAGGAVTQYF TGTGCCAGCAGGGAAAGCGCAGGGGGCGCGGTGACCCAGTACTTC
TRBJ2-2 TRBV27 . . CASSYPPGHTNTGELFF TGTGCCAGCAGTTACCCCCCGGGACATACGAACACCGGGGAGCTGTTTTTT
TRBJ2-7 TRBV28 TRBD1 . CASSLPLGQYEQYF TGTGCCAGCAGCCTTCCCCTGGGACAGTACGAGCAGTACTTC
TRBJ2-7 TRBV6-2/TRBV6-3 . . CASSYSAGFSYEQYF TGTGCCAGCAGTTACTCGGCAGGGTTCTCCTACGAGCAGTACTTC
TRBJ2-1 TRBV7-9 . . CASSPPGGDYNEQFF TGTGCCAGCAGCCCCCCTGGCGGGGACTACAATGAGCAGTTCTTC
TRBJ1-5 TRBV3-1/TRBV3-2 TRBD1 . CASSPPYFRPGCNIVGTGDQPQHF TGTGCCAGCAGCCCCCCTTACTTCCGTCCGGGCTGTAACATTGTGGGGACAGGGGATCAGCCCCAGCATTTT
TRBJ2-1 TRBV30 . . CAWSVGGLRRDEQFF TGTGCCTGGAGTGTCGGAGGATTGAGGAGGGATGAGCAGTTCTTC
TRBJ2-7 TRBV19 . . CASSTPGTSGEQYF TGTGCCAGTAGTACACCCGGGACATCAGGGGAGCAGTACTTC
TRBJ2-5 TRBV9 TRBD2 . CASSSLAGAQETQYF TGTGCCAGCAGCTCCCTAGCGGGGGCTCAAGAGACCCAGTACTTC
TRBJ2-7 TRBV6-2/TRBV6-3 TRBD2 . CASSSWRGASYEQYF TGTGCCAGCAGTTCTTGGCGGGGGGCCTCCTACGAGCAGTACTTC
TRBJ1-6 TRBV28 TRBD1 few CASSYPPGQGARANNSPLHF TGTGCCAGCAGCTACCCACCGGGACAGGGGGCTAGGGCTAATAATTCACCCCTCCACTTT
TRBJ1-1 TRBV9 TRBD1 . CASSATGTGAFF TGTGCCAGCAGCGCGACAGGGACCGGAGCTTTCTTT
TRBJ2-5 TRBV4-2 . . CASSQDKGGGGRETQYF TGTGCCAGCAGCCAAGATAAGGGGGGCGGGGGAAGAGAGACCCAGTACTTC
TRBJ1-1 TRBV29-1 . . CSVVDKILPNTEAFF TGCAGCGTAGTGGACAAAATATTGCCGAACACTGAAGCTTTCTTT
TRBJ2-1 TRBV6-2/TRBV6-3 TRBD1 once CASSYAWTGTGINEQFF TGTGCCAGCAGTTACGCTTGGACCGGGACAGGTATCAATGAGCAGTTCTTC
TRBJ2-7 TRBV27 TRBD2 . CASSSAMGLATYEQYF TGTGCCAGCAGTTCGGCGATGGGACTAGCGACCTACGAGCAGTACTTC
TRBJ2-7 TRBV28 . . CASSLRLGPYEQYF TGTGCCAGCAGTCTCCGTTTGGGTCCCTACGAGCAGTACTTC
TRBJ2-2 TRBV14 . once CASSQRENTGELFF TGTGCCAGCAGCCAAAGGGAGAACACCGGGGAGCTGTTTTTT
TRBJ2-1 TRBV4-1 . . CASSQEFRGAPDEQFF TGCGCCAGCAGCCAAGAATTTCGTGGAGCCCCGGATGAGCAGTTCTTC
TRBJ2-1 TRBV7-3 . . CASSLNRGANDEQFF TGTGCCAGCAGCTTAAACCGGGGAGCCAACGATGAGCAGTTCTTC
TRBJ2-1 TRBV9 TRBD2 . CASSRAGGSYNEQFF TGTGCCAGCAGTAGAGCGGGGGGCTCCTACAATGAGCAGTTCTTC
TRBJ1-5 TRBV4-1 . . CASSQMWGNQPQHF TGCGCCAGCAGCCAAATGTGGGGGAATCAGCCCCAGCATTTT
TRBJ2-2 TRBV24-1 TRBD2 . CATSPQQTSWGGGELFF TGTGCCACCAGTCCACAGCAGACTTCTTGGGGGGGCGGGGAGCTGTTTTTT
TRBJ1-2 TRBV21-1 . . CASSKATYGYTF TGTGCCAGCAGCAAAGCGACCTATGGCTACACCTTC
TRBJ2-3 TRBV7-2 . . CASSLNAGSGDTQYF TGTGCCAGCAGCTTAAATGCGGGGTCGGGAGATACGCAGTATTTT
TRBJ2-7 TRBV29-1 TRBD1 . CSVEGTGESSYEQYF TGCAGCGTTGAAGGGACAGGGGAAAGCTCCTACGAGCAGTACTTC
TRBJ2-2 TRBV7-6 TRBD1 . CASSLGRDRVNTGELFF TGTGCCAGCAGCTTAGGAAGGGACAGGGTAAACACCGGGGAGCTGTTTTTT
TRBJ2-1 TRBV6-6 TRBD1 . CASSLDPGTAHYNEQFF TGTGCCAGCAGTCTGGACCCCGGGACAGCACACTACAATGAGCAGTTCTTC
TRBJ2-3 TRBV10-3 . . CAISESTRGALTDTQYF TGTGCCATCAGTGAGTCGACCCGGGGGGCCCTCACAGATACGCAGTATTTT
TRBJ2-2 TRBV5-1 TRBD2 . CASRRRLSGDDTGELFF TGCGCCAGCAGACGAAGATTAAGCGGGGATGACACCGGGGAGCTGTTTTTT
TRBJ1-6 TRBV6-2/TRBV6-3 . . CASSYPSTLHF TGTGCCAGCAGTTACCCTTCCACCCTCCACTTT
TRBJ2-1 TRBV7-2 . . CASSSRTGSSYNEQFF TGTGCCAGCAGCTCGCGAACAGGTAGCTCCTACAATGAGCAGTTCTTC
TRBJ2-7 TRBV7-8 . . CASSLAFRALYEQYF TGTGCCAGCAGCTTAGCGTTTCGGGCGCTCTACGAGCAGTACTTC
TRBJ2-1 TRBV7-2 TRBD2 . CASSLGTSGAHEQFF TGTGCCAGCAGCTTGGGGACTAGCGGGGCGCATGAGCAGTTCTTC
TRBJ1-2 TRBV19 TRBD1 . CASTLGTGYYGYTF TGTGCCAGTACCCTTGGGACAGGGTACTATGGCTACACCTTC
TRBJ2-1 TRBV12-5 TRBD2 . CASGQTGTSGGKPTYNEQFF TGTGCTAGTGGTCAGACCGGGACTAGCGGGGGAAAGCCAACCTACAATGAGCAGTTCTTC
TRBJ2-7 TRBV27 TRBD1 once CASRALGTGEYEQYF TGTGCCAGCAGAGCCCTGGGTACAGGGGAGTACGAGCAGTACTTC
TRBJ1-1 TRBV7-2 TRBD1 few CASSSRDREETEAFF TGTGCCAGCAGCTCGAGGGACAGGGAGGAGACTGAAGCTTTCTTT
TRBJ2-7 TRBV29-1 . once CSVEEGNEQYF TGCAGCGTTGAGGAAGGTAACGAGCAGTACTTC
TRBJ2-5 TRBV18 TRBD1 . CASYPGQGVETQYF TGTGCCAGCTATCCGGGACAGGGCGTAGAGACCCAGTACTTC
TRBJ2-7 TRBV19 TRBD1 . CASSSLGQVTYEQYF TGTGCCAGTAGTTCACTCGGACAGGTTACCTACGAGCAGTACTTC
TRBJ2-7 TRBV7-2 . . CASSLGPNYEQYF TGTGCCAGCAGCTTAGGTCCAAACTACGAGCAGTACTTC
TRBJ2-5 TRBV12-1 . . CAYTGDLAPLQETQYF TGTGCCTACACCGGGGACCTCGCCCCACTCCAAGAGACCCAGTACTTC
TRBJ2-6 TRBV6-1 . . CASSERVSSSGANVLTF TGTGCCAGCAGTGAACGGGTTTCGAGCTCTGGGGCCAACGTCCTGACTTTC
TRBJ1-1 TRBV7-8 . . CASSLARTVNTEAFF TGTGCCAGCAGCTTAGCCAGGACAGTGAACACTGAAGCTTTCTTT
TRBJ1-4 TRBV4-1 TRBD1 once CASSPLGQDINEKLFF TGCGCCAGCAGCCCCCTGGGACAGGACATTAATGAAAAACTGTTTTTT
TRBJ1-1 TRBV19 TRBD1 . CASRPGQGAITEAFF TGTGCCAGTAGGCCGGGACAGGGGGCGATCACTGAAGCTTTCTTT
TRBJ1-6 TRBV2 . . CACREISYNSPLHF TGTGCTTGCAGGGAAATTTCCTATAATTCACCCCTCCACTTT
TRBJ2-2 TRBV12-3/TRBV12-4 . . CASSAQAGELFF TGTGCCAGCTCCGCTCAGGCCGGGGAGCTGTTTTTT
TRBJ2-3 TRBV6-5 TRBD1 . CASSDRGPGTDTQYF TGTGCCAGCAGCGACAGGGGGCCCGGCACAGATACGCAGTATTTT